This T cell receptor beta chain was observed in a study of shared clonotypes between healthy human individuals (dated by TCRdb to 2018 to 2021). In terms of the full investigation: A couple of women and a few men aged 18 to 49 years were included in the cohort. For each donor, three plates each were used for CD4 naive and CD4 memory, two plates were used for CD8 naive, and one plate was used for CD8 memory. Blood TCR repertoires of four to six healthy adults were deeply sequenced to estimate repertoire size and the extent of clonotype sharing between individuals. Libraries were prepared and TCR repertoires were sequenced by different laboratories using diverse techniques, in order to increase sequencing depth and limit assay-specific biases. Leukapheresis yielded between about 0.94 and 8.9 billion PBMCs per donor.

Note on this clone: This receptor's antigen is unknown. The input lacks base qualities; no much larger clone sits a single base away.

The paper's findings and limits, for the study overall: Sampling was restricted to blood, and TCR repertoires in tissue are likely to differ from TCR repertoires in blood. Based on pairwise subsampling, the degree of clonotype sharing among donors was expected to be affected by sequencing depth. Roughly 5% of naive CD4, 3.5% of naive CD8, approximately 2.2% of memory CD4, and less than 0.45% of memory CD8 clonotypes were shared across several donors. Rarefaction of sorted-subset datasets indicated incomplete sequencing despite the large sequencing depth. Because the study included only a small number of donors, the genetic and exposure-history diversity represented was limited. Larger estimated clonotype richness was generally found for naive subsets than for memory subsets. Compared with non-shared clonotypes, the clonotypes found in all four sorted-subset donors had higher generation probabilities.

Donors were healthy HIV-negative adults with no recently reported acute infections or vaccinations. Every donor was a Caucasian adult living in Nashville, Tennessee, USA. CD4+ T cells were enriched through magnetic negative selection, after which naive cells were positively selected on CD45RA and the remaining negative fraction served as the memory subset. After blood collection by leukapheresis, PBMCs were isolated using Ficoll-Histopaque density gradient centrifugation and then cryopreserved in the vapor phase of liquid nitrogen. Analytical flow cytometry was used to check the purity and quantity of every magnetically sorted T cell population. Each sorted fraction had its genomic DNA isolated and then quantified by UV absorbance on a Nanodrop 2000c. Using the deep immunoSEQ assay, multiplex PCR amplified TCR CDR3 regions from genomic DNA. Extracted genomic DNA from each cell subset was distributed evenly across all wells of several immunoSEQ 96-well plates, and each plate was treated as a replicate. For sorted subsets, 150 to 250 ng genomic DNA, equal to 30,000 to 35,000 T cell genomes, was loaded into each replicate PCR. Purified libraries were measured with a Qubit 3.0 fluorometer, size-checked on a Bioanalyzer 2100, and measured again with the KAPA Library Quantification kit. Every immunoSEQ 96-well plate was sequenced on a separate single-read 150-cycle Illumina NextSeq 550 flow cell. The published analysis was carried out like this. Because the immunoSEQ output held only junctional sequences and lacked quality scores, the filtering could not match the filtering applied to full-length reads. To assign V/J genes and CDR3, sequences were annotated using PyIR, a Python wrapper for IgBLAST v1.9, with IMGT germline references. Reads were filtered out if the reads had weak V/J assignments (E-value above 1e-6), no CDR3, stop codons, out-of-frame junctions, or ambiguous translated residues. A V3J clonotype was defined by an identical inferred V gene, J gene, and CDR3 amino acid sequence. Percentage overlap between repertoires was calculated by dividing the number of shared unique clonotypes by the size of the smaller repertoire. Repertoire richness was assessed with RTK rarefaction, the Chao1 estimator, and Recon v2.1 estimates of unobserved clonotypes. For all TCRbeta clonotypes obtained by the gDNA method from four donors, generation probabilities were computed with OLGA. Imported from immuneACCESS, the table was reduced by TCRdb to in-frame sequences with V and J called. These copies leave out some clones; in studies compared against another copy, an unresolved V gene accounts for under half, and the cause of the remainder is not known. From that table come the V and J calls and clone size; the DNA was used to work out D and trimming. Within this sample are 2,500,000 or so clones, with more than 85% of them counted one time only. The ten largest make up 0.36% of the sample.

The junction shows trimming of 6 bases on V and 4 bases on J, plus 14 bases between the germline ends. Taken from cysteine to phenylalanine, the CDR3 has 14 residues. Only the CDR3 DNA stays, 42 bases, in frame from base 1. Looking up the germline V gene yields CDR1 KGHSH and CDR2 LQKENI. The sequenced material came from naive CD4+ T cells from PBMCs. The sample's cell subset or site label, decoded: CD45RA+ positively selected. The sequence links TRBV18 to TRBJ2-3; a confident D gene designation cannot be given. This receptor was obtained from a man younger than 35 in good health. Some clones in this sample may be carry-over from other donors' samples. The DNA sequence is given as TGTGCCAGCTCCCGCTCGGGCAAGGCAGATACGCAGTATTTT. Translation gives CASSRSGKADTQYF.